A selection of T cell receptor beta chains follows, all from one sample in a study of blood T cell repertoires in COVID-19. Assay: immunoSEQ multiplex PCR; the TCRdb copy retains only in-frame clones and omits some. The data show 250,000 or so clones, 85% to 90% seen once. The specimen sequenced was peripheral blood. The receptors were sampled from a woman aged 70-85 years with active or convalescent COVID-19. Both conserved end residues are part of each CDR3. The D gene is left open where the match is weak. The size of a clone is reported for some rows only, either as once, few or many, or as a class for expanded clones.

d_call,v_call,j_call,clone_size,cdr3_nt,cdr3_aa
TRBD2,TRBV20-1,TRBJ2-5,NA,TGCAGTGCTAGTACTAGCGGGTTGGAGACCCAGTACTTC,CSASTSGLETQYF
NA,TRBV27,TRBJ1-4,NA,TGTGCCAGCAGTTTATCAGGCAGCGGAGTAACTAATGAAAAACTGTTTTTT,CASSLSGSGVTNEKLFF
TRBD2,TRBV19,TRBJ2-2,NA,TGTGCCAGCCGGGGAGGGGCCGGACGGGACACCGGGGAGCTGTTTTTT,CASRGGAGRDTGELFF
NA,TRBV19,TRBJ2-3,NA,TGTGCCAGTAGTACACAGCGGTCAACGCAGTATTTT,CASSTQRSTQYF
TRBD1,TRBV24-1,TRBJ2-1,NA,TGTGCCACCAGTGAAGGACAGGGGGGACTCAATGAGCAGTTCTTC,CATSEGQGGLNEQFF
NA,TRBV7-2,TRBJ2-2,NA,TGTGCCAGCAGCCCTAGGGGGAGCGTGATCGGCGGGGAGCTGTTTTTT,CASSPRGSVIGGELFF
TRBD1,TRBV4-3,TRBJ1-3,few,TGCGCCAGCAGCCAAAACAGGGGGAACACCATATATTTT,CASSQNRGNTIYF
TRBD1,TRBV2,TRBJ1-1,few,TGTGCCAGCGGGATATCAGGGGGGACTACTGAAGCTTTCTTT,CASGISGGTTEAFF
NA,TRBV27,TRBJ1-5,NA,TGTGCCAGCAGAGGCGGATATAGCAATCAGCCCCAGCATTTT,CASRGGYSNQPQHF
TRBD1,TRBV3-1/TRBV3-2,TRBJ2-5,NA,TGTGCCAGCAGCCAAGAGGAAGGTGGGACAGGGGATTTCTCGGAGACCCAGTACTTC,CASSQEEGGTGDFSETQYF
NA,TRBV3-1/TRBV3-2,TRBJ1-6,once,TGTGCCAGCAGCCTTACTTTTCAGACAGGTACAAGTGATTCACCCCTCCACTTT,CASSLTFQTGTSDSPLHF
TRBD1,TRBV6-2/TRBV6-3,TRBJ1-6,NA,TGTGCCAGCAGTTACAGCGGACAGGGCAGCTCCTATAATTCACCCCTCCACTTT,CASSYSGQGSSYNSPLHF
NA,TRBV19,TRBJ1-1,NA,TGTGCCAGTACAAGTACTTTGAACACTGAAGCTTTCTTT,CASTSTLNTEAFF
NA,TRBV10-3,TRBJ1-5,few,TGTGCCATCAGAGTCGGGGAGGATCAGCCCCAGCATTTT,CAIRVGEDQPQHF
NA,TRBV10-3,TRBJ1-4,NA,TGTGCCATCAGTGAGTCTGGTGGCTGGGAAAAACTGTTTTTT,CAISESGGWEKLFF
NA,TRBV3-1/TRBV3-2,TRBJ1-2,NA,TGTGCCAGCAGCGCGGCGGCGGGGGCGCGAGGCTACACCTTC,CASSAAAGARGYTF
TRBD1,TRBV6-4,TRBJ2-1,NA,TGTGCCAGCATAAGTACAGGGGGCCGCAATGAGCAGTTCTTC,CASISTGGRNEQFF
TRBD2,TRBV5-1,TRBJ2-1,few,TGCGCCAGCAGCTTGCGGCCGGGGGGGCGCAATGAGCAGTTCTTC,CASSLRPGGRNEQFF
NA,TRBV5-1,TRBJ1-1,NA,TGCGCCAGCAGCCCTGGAGGGCTCCCTGAAGCTTTCTTT,CASSPGGLPEAFF
NA,TRBV7-2,TRBJ2-5,NA,TGTGCCAGCAGCCTGCCGACAGGTTCGGTGGAGACCCAGTACTTC,CASSLPTGSVETQYF
NA,TRBV7-2,TRBJ1-5,NA,TGTGCCAGCAGCTTAGATTTTGGGCAGATCTATAGCAATCAGCCCCAGCATTTT,CASSLDFGQIYSNQPQHF
NA,TRBV6-6,TRBJ2-5,NA,TGTGCCAGCACCCTGGTTGGCCAGGAGACCCAGTACTTC,CASTLVGQETQYF
TRBD1,TRBV7-2,TRBJ2-1,once,TGTGCCAGCAGCTCAACCTTGACAGGGCCCTACAATGAGCAGTTCTTC,CASSSTLTGPYNEQFF
TRBD2,TRBV10-1,TRBJ2-1,NA,TGCGCCAGCAGTGAGAGGGCTAGCGGGGGTAGGAATGAGCAGTTCTTC,CASSERASGGRNEQFF
NA,TRBV13,TRBJ1-3,once,TGTGCCAGCAGTTCCCCCGGAGGGGCGAACACCATATATTTT,CASSSPGGANTIYF
NA,TRBV20-1,TRBJ1-5,NA,TGCAGTGCTAGTATGACCAGCGAGCAGCCCCAGCATTTT,CSASMTSEQPQHF
NA,TRBV2,TRBJ1-1,NA,TGTGCCAGCGAGTTAGGGCAGGGTGGTTGGAACACTGAAGCTTTCTTT,CASELGQGGWNTEAFF
NA,TRBV27,TRBJ1-1,NA,TGTGCCAGCGGGGCCTTGGGTTCTACTGAAGCTTTCTTT,CASGALGSTEAFF
TRBD2,TRBV9,TRBJ2-5,NA,TGTGCCAGCAGCGTGCAGGTAGCGGGGGGGCGCGAGACCCAGTACTTC,CASSVQVAGGRETQYF